The clone carrying this T cell receptor beta chain was seen a handful of times. The data derive from a study of T cells after yellow fever vaccination. Overall study: Fractions of low cell number were prepared using SMART-Seq v4 Ultra Low Input.

The CDR3 runs 14 residues. The ends were cut back, 3 bases at V and 4 bases at J, with 13 bases in the middle. Germline CDR1 is DFQATT and CDR2 is SNEGSKA (reference sequence). TCRdb itself ran the 5' RACE reads through MiXCR, one entry per CDR3 protein. The sample has approximately 580,000 distinct CDR3 sequences, around 17% seen once; the top ten hold 15% to 20%. This clonotype was obtained from a man aged 18 to 30 who received the YFV17D yellow fever vaccine. Specimen: PBMCs, collected 5 days after the first yellow fever vaccination. The chain employs TRBV20-1 and TRBJ2-4; D is possibly TRBD2 (5 bases). For the CDR3, the DNA is TGCAGTGCTAGCAAGGACTCATATAAAAACATTCAGTACTTC. It codes for CSASKDSYKNIQYF.